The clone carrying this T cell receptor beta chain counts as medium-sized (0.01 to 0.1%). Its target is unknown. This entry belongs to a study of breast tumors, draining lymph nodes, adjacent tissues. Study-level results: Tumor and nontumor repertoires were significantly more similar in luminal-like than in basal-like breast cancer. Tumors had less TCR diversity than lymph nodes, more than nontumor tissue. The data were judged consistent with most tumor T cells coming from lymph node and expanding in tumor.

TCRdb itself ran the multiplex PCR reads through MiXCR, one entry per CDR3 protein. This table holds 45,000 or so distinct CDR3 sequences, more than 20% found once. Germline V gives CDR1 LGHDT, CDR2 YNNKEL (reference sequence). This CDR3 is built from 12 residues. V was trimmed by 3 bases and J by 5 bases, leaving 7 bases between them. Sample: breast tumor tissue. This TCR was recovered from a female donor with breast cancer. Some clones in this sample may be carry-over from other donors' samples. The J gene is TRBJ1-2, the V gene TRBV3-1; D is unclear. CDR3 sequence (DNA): TGTGCCAGCAGCCAGAGACTTTATGGCTACACCTTC. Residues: CASSQRLYGYTF.